This TCR beta chain was sequenced during a study of long-term antiretroviral therapy in people with HIV. As for this clone: Its antigen is not identified.

Specimens retained about 0.95-11 million cryopreserved PBMC preceding DNA extraction. At survey level, the immunoSEQ assay was run in its v3.0 version. In sequencing, about 40,000-55,000 T-cell genomes per sample were targeted. Method: immunoSEQ multiplex PCR; TCRdb's copy keeps in-frame clones and lacks some. The table records roughly 28,000 clones, around 80% of them present only once. Between the trimmed V and J ends, which lost 2 bases and 3 bases, there was a span of 11 bases. The CDR3 consists of 14 residues. CDR1 and CDR2 from the germline V gene are MNHEY and SMNVEV (reference sequence). The study's findings and limits: Controls showed broader CDR3 length ranges than did the HIV repertoires. Every time point showed a repertoire led by clones expanded before ART.

The origin of this receptor is a man aged 18 to 30 with HIV. The rearrangement uses TRBV27 and TRBJ2-7, with D perhaps matching TRBD2 (6 bases). Source: unsorted PBMCs, taken 1.5 years before starting antiretroviral therapy. CDR3 amino acids: CASSLIGRNYEQYF. CDR3 nucleotides: TGTGCCAGCAGTTTAATTGGGAGGAACTACGAGCAGTACTTC.